The clone carrying this TCR beta chain has a count of ten or more. The entry originates in a study of regulatory T cells in long-lasting Graves disease. Time point noted: persistent/refractory GD, antithyroid drugs over 5 years with positive TRAb. From RNA extracted from PBMCs, the TCR library was made. All patients originated from an endocrinology department located in Xi'an, China. The CDR3 runs to 16 residues. V was trimmed by 5 bases and J by 1 base, leaving 17 bases between them. With iRepertoire HTBI primers and Arm-PCR of CDR3 regions, TCR beta libraries were built. TCRdb used MiXCR to reprocess the multiplex PCR reads, holding one entry per CDR3 protein. The top ten clones hold around 7% of a sample with a few hundred thousand distinct CDR3 sequences, around a fifth of them seen once.

The chain links TRBV12-3 or TRBV12-4 to TRBJ2-5, with D maybe TRBD2 (6 bases). The specimen comprised peripheral blood mononuclear cells (PBMCs), sampled when the disease was refractory, from a patient treated with antithyroid drugs. The sequence was collected from a female donor with Graves disease. In nucleotides, the CDR3 is TGTGCCAGCAGTCCCCCCCCGGGAGTGGGCCAAGAGACCCAGTACTTC. This translates into CASSPPPGVGQETQYF.